The 21 T cell receptor beta chains below come from one sample, sequenced in a study of CD8 T cells in Susac syndrome (dated by TCRdb to the late 2010s). To prepare the library, the immunoSEQ multiplex PCR assay was applied. RNA was extracted using the RNeasy kit, and roughly 0.5 to 1 ug of the RNA was reverse transcribed with random hexamers. The public reads were quality trimmed at Q25 with fastp and then assembled into clones with MiXCR by TCRdb, keeping productive beta chains. Every entry covers one CDR3 protein and lists the most common genes and DNA from its rows. Here the sample has around 200,000 distinct CDR3 sequences; 85% to 95% occur a single time. Around 0.093% of the sample is held by the ten biggest clonotypes. Material: CD4+ T cells from PBMCs. The receptors were sampled from a human donor in good health.

The rearrangement uses TRBV5-1 and TRBJ2-2; D is ambiguous. The CDR3 is 16 amino acids. The ends were cut back, 1 base at V and 4 bases at J, with 14 bases in the middle. In germline, CDR1 is SGHRS, CDR2 YFSETQ. The chain's CDR3 is CASSLSFDKITGELFF. The CDR3 nucleotides are TGCGCCAGCAGCTTGTCCTTCGACAAAATCACCGGGGAGCTGTTTTTT.

V is TRBV27 and J is TRBJ2-1; TRBD2 might be the D (6 bases). CDR3 length: 14 amino acids. Deletions cut 6 bases from V and 4 bases from J, with 13 bases between. Looked up from germline, CDR1 is MNHEY and CDR2 is SMNVEV (reference sequence). The DNA for the CDR3 is TGTGCCAGCAGGCTAGCGAGCACATACAATGAGCAGTTCTTC. As protein: CASRLASTYNEQFF.

The chain recombines TRBV3-1 with TRBJ2-1; D could derive from TRBD1 or TRBD2 (5 bases each). This CDR3 is built from 14 residues. The V and J ends lost 5 bases and 8 bases respectively, with 16 bases between them. CDR1 LGHDT and CDR2 YNNKEL come from the germline V gene (reference sequence). In nucleotides, the CDR3 is TGTGCCAGCAGCTTCAGGGTGGAGGTCCATGAGCAGTTCTTC. It encodes CASSFRVEVHEQFF.

The chain carries TRBV5-1 and TRBJ2-1; possible D gene TRBD2, 6 bases. Trimming took 0 bases from V and 6 from J, leaving 10 bases between them. Germline V CDR1 and CDR2: SGHRS, YFSETQ. The CDR3 spans 14 residues. The CDR3 loop is CASSLASVLNEQFF. The CDR3 bases are TGCGCCAGCAGCTTGGCTAGCGTCCTCAATGAGCAGTTCTTC.

V is TRBV18 and J is TRBJ1-3, with 9 bases aligning to TRBD1. Germline CDR1 and CDR2: KGHSH and LQKENI. The CDR3 runs 14 residues. V shed 1 base, J shed 8 bases, and the junction held 3 bases outside the gene matches. In DNA form, the CDR3 reads TGTGCCAGCTCACCACGGGACAGGGTGCACACCATATATTTT. Its protein product is CASSPRDRVHTIYF.

The chain couples TRBV5-1 to TRBJ2-6; D remains ambiguous. The V end was cut by 4 bases, the J end by 0 bases, with 11 bases between. CDR1 is SGHRS and CDR2 is YFSETQ in the germline V gene. This CDR3 has 16 residues. Here the CDR3 DNA reads TGCGCCAGCAGCCCGGGCGTTAACTCTGGGGCCAACGTCCTGACTTTC. Its protein is CASSPGVNSGANVLTF.

The chain couples TRBV3-1 to TRBJ2-7; D not resolved. The CDR3 sequence is 15 residues long. Germline lookup yields CDR1 LGHDT and CDR2 YNNKEL (reference sequence). Trimming took 1 base from V and 3 from J, leaving 13 bases between them. As DNA, the CDR3 is TGTGCCAGCAGCCAAGTATCGGACCCCGGCTACGAGCAGTACTTC. It specifies CASSQVSDPGYEQYF.

The genes are TRBV3-1 and TRBJ2-1; D might be TRBD2 (7 bases). The CDR3 spans 17 residues. Trimming removed 5 bases at V and 8 bases at J, with 25 bases between. CDR1 is LGHDT and CDR2 is YNNKEL in the germline V gene (reference sequence). In DNA, the CDR3 is TGTGCCAGCAGCAGCACTAGTAGGGGGGGGCCGGTGGATGAGCAGTTCTTC. Translation gives CASSSTSRGGPVDEQFF.

The gene calls are TRBV18 and TRBJ2-7; TRBD2 is a possible D gene (5 bases). This CDR3 region has 14 residues. The V and J ends lost 0 bases and 0 bases respectively, with 6 bases between them. CDR1 KGHSH and CDR2 LQKENI come from the germline V gene. The CDR3 sequence: CASSPPDSSYEQYF. For the CDR3, the DNA is TGTGCCAGCTCACCACCGGACTCCTCCTACGAGCAGTACTTC.

This chain connects TRBV20-1 to TRBJ1-5; tentative D call: TRBD1 (5 bases). The length of the CDR3 is 13 residues. V dropped 7 bases and J dropped 4 bases, with 14 bases sitting between them. The V gene's germline CDR1 is DFQATT and CDR2 SNEGSKA (reference sequence). The CDR3 DNA is TGCAGTGTCCAGAGGGGAATAAATCAGCCCCAGCATTTT. Protein product: CSVQRGINQPQHF.

The chain has TRBV20-1 and TRBJ1-2; possible D gene TRBD1, 6 bases. Germline values: CDR1 DFQATT, CDR2 SNEGSKA (reference sequence). Trimming pared 5 bases from V and 5 bases from J, leaving 12 bases between. This CDR3 is built from 12 residues. The CDR3 region has the DNA TGCAGTGCTCCCCGGCAGGGGTATGGCTACACCTTC. Translation: CSAPRQGYGYTF.

This clonotype was recorded only once. The gene calls are TRBV3-1 and TRBJ2-2; D is unresolved. Trimming cost V 1 base and J 5 bases, with 5 bases left between them. Germline lookup yields CDR1 LGHDT and CDR2 YNNKEL (reference sequence). There are 13 residues in the CDR3. CDR3 residues: CASSQVPTGELFF. CDR3 DNA: TGTGCCAGCAGCCAAGTACCGACCGGGGAGCTGTTTTTT.

V usage is TRBV7-2 and J usage is TRBJ2-5, with 7 bases that match TRBD1. Germline V gene sequence: CDR1 SGHTA, CDR2 FQGNSA. The CDR3 has 13 amino acids. The V gene end was trimmed by 3 bases and the J gene end by 5 bases; junction bases not matched to a gene: 3. The CDR3 is CASSFTGVETQYF. In DNA, the CDR3 is TGTGCCAGCAGCTTTACAGGGGTGGAGACCCAGTACTTC.

This rearrangement joins TRBV7-2 to TRBJ2-1; 10 nucleotides line up with TRBD2. This CDR3 is 18 amino acids long. From germline, CDR1 is SGHTA and CDR2 FQGNSA. The ends lost 5 bases at V and 6 bases at J; junction bases unmatched: 16. CDR3 sequence reads: CASSPQAGSGGAFNEQFF. CDR3 in DNA: TGTGCCAGCAGCCCTCAAGCGGGGAGCGGGGGGGCCTTCAATGAGCAGTTCTTC.

This chain joins TRBV4-3 and TRBJ2-6, with TRBD1 as a possible D gene (5 bases). Germline lookup yields CDR1 LGHNA and CDR2 YSLEER. The CDR3 extends over 16 amino acids. V lost 6 bases and J lost 0, with 12 bases in between. CDR3 sequence: CASSAGLSSGANVLTF. The CDR3 bases are TGCGCCAGCAGTGCAGGGCTCAGCTCTGGGGCCAACGTCCTGACTTTC.

The genes are TRBV29-1 and TRBJ1-1; no clear D. Germline V gene lookup returns CDR1 SQVTM and CDR2 ANQGSEA. The CDR3 is made up of 12 amino acids. V lost 2 bases and J lost 3, with 7 bases in between. The CDR3 here is CSVETVYTEAFF. The CDR3 bases are TGCAGCGTTGAAACGGTGTACACTGAAGCTTTCTTT.

The chain couples TRBV29-1 to TRBJ2-5, with 8 bases aligning to TRBD1. CDR1 and CDR2 (germline): SQVTM, ANQGSEA. Losses at the gene ends were 6 bases for V and 7 bases for J; bases not matched to a gene: 13. The CDR3 totals 14 residues. CDR3 sequence (DNA): TGCAGCGTCAGAAGGGCAGGGGGCGAAGGGACCCAGTACTTC. Encoded protein: CSVRRAGGEGTQYF.

V gene TRBV5-1 combines with J gene TRBJ2-1, with a tentative D call TRBD2 (5 bases). CDR1 is SGHRS and CDR2 is YFSETQ in the germline V gene. Trimming left V 6 bases short and J 5 bases short, with 15 bases between. The CDR3 runs 14 residues. CDR3 nucleotides: TGCGCCAGCATGGAGGTCGCCAGCGACAATGAGCAGTTCTTC. Translated, it gives CASMEVASDNEQFF.

V is TRBV29-1 and J is TRBJ1-5; no clear D. The germline V gene encodes CDR1 SQVTM and CDR2 ANQGSEA. There are 13 residues in the CDR3. V lost 7 bases and J 0 bases, leaving 10 bases between the germline ends. In DNA, the CDR3 is TGCAGCGCTACGGGCAGTAGCAATCAGCCCCAGCATTTT. Translation gives CSATGSSNQPQHF.

The chain carries TRBV5-6 and TRBJ2-7; possible D gene TRBD1, 7 bases. Trimming took off 4 bases at V and 3 bases at J, with 14 bases between the two ends. The germline CDR1 and CDR2 sequences are SGHDT and YYEEEE. The CDR3 runs to 14 residues. CDR3 in amino acids: CASSGNRGGYEQYV. The CDR3 bases are TGTGCCAGCAGCGGGAACAGGGGAGGCTACGAGCAGTACGTC.

The V and J genes are TRBV28 and TRBJ2-5; D gene ambiguous. From germline, CDR1 is MDHEN and CDR2 SYDVKM. Trimming took 3 bases from V and 4 from J, leaving 6 bases between them. This CDR3 is built from 12 residues. The CDR3 nucleotides are TGTGCCAGCAGTTTGACTGTAGAGACCCAGTACTTC. It translates to CASSLTVETQYF.